This T cell receptor beta chain comes out of a study of cytomegalovirus exposure and HLA in healthy donors. PCR was performed using 60 Vbeta and 13 Jbeta primers. TCRdb's copy holds only in-frame clones and misses some; the assay was immunoSEQ multiplex PCR. The data hold around 130,000 clones, with about three quarters observed a single time. The length of the CDR3 is 17 residues. The V gene's germline CDR1 is SGHRS and CDR2 YFSETQ. V was clipped by 1 base and J by 2 bases, with 18 bases between them. This TCR came from a woman in her 40s in good health and CMV-seronegative. V is TRBV5-1 and J is TRBJ1-1; D perhaps matches TRBD1 (5 bases). Input material: PBMCs. The chain's CDR3 is CASSLSAQAQGNTEAFF. The CDR3 DNA follows: TGCGCCAGCAGCTTGAGCGCGCAGGCTCAGGGCAACACTGAAGCTTTCTTT. Looking up the rest from reference TRBV5-1 and TRBJ1-1 gives the full variable domain: KAGVTQTPRYLIKTRGQQVTLSCSPISGHRSVSWYQQTPGQGLQFLFEYFSETQRNKGNFPGRFSGRQFSNSRSEMNVSTLELGDSALYLCASSLSAQAQGNTEAFFGQGTRLTVV.